A selection of T cell receptor beta chains follows, all from one sample in a study of blood T cell repertoires in COVID-19. Sequencing used immunoSEQ multiplex PCR; TCRdb keeps in-frame clones, though not all of them. The sample records over 450,000 clones, 85% to 90% being singletons. The source material was peripheral blood. The origin of the receptors is a woman in her fifties or sixties with COVID-19, enrolled during active disease. CDR3s include the opening cysteine and the closing phenylalanine or tryptophan. The D gene is left open where the match is weak. Clone size, where shown, is once, few, many, or a class for clones that have expanded.

j_call v_call clone_size d_call cdr3_length cdr3_aa cdr3_nt
TRBJ2-3 TRBV7-3 . . 14 CASSLTRVADTQYF TGTGCCAGCAGCTTAACCCGGGTCGCAGATACGCAGTATTTT
TRBJ1-2 TRBV6-5 . . 14 CASNPSGDIYGYTF TGTGCCAGCAACCCGTCAGGCGACATCTATGGCTACACCTTC
TRBJ1-2 TRBV4-1 . . 12 CASSQVGLARTF TGCGCCAGCAGCCAAGTCGGTCTCGCTAGGACCTTC
TRBJ1-4 TRBV7-8 . TRBD1 18 CASSLEFGTDLTNEKLFF TGTGCCAGCAGCTTAGAATTTGGGACAGATCTTACTAATGAAAAACTGTTTTTT
TRBJ2-1 TRBV9 . TRBD1 16 CASSVAGTGGYNEQFF TGTGCCAGCAGCGTGGCCGGGACAGGGGGCTACAATGAGCAGTTCTTC
TRBJ1-5 TRBV6-5 . TRBD1 14 CASSSTGGNQPQHF TGTGCCAGCAGTTCGACAGGGGGTAATCAGCCCCAGCATTTT
TRBJ2-7 TRBV29-1 once TRBD2 13 CSVMSGTTYEQYF TGCAGCGTCATGTCGGGGACTACCTACGAGCAGTACTTC
TRBJ1-1 TRBV7-6 once . 14 CASSLSGPDTEAFF TGTGCCAGCAGCTTATCAGGTCCGGACACTGAAGCTTTCTTT
TRBJ2-5 TRBV7-2 . TRBD2 16 CASSQAPSGGWETQYF TGTGCCAGCAGCCAAGCCCCTAGCGGGGGGTGGGAGACCCAGTACTTC
TRBJ2-3 TRBV24-1 . TRBD2 13 CATSGGATDTQYF TGTGCCACTAGCGGGGGGGCAACGGATACGCAGTATTTT
TRBJ2-2 TRBV30 . TRBD2 17 CAWSVERGGGAPGELFF TGTGCCTGGAGTGTAGAAAGAGGCGGGGGGGCCCCTGGGGAGCTGTTTTTT
TRBJ2-7 TRBV30 . TRBD2 14 CAWSAGGGPYEQYF TGTGCCTGGAGTGCAGGCGGGGGGCCCTACGAGCAGTACTTC
TRBJ1-6 TRBV3-1/TRBV3-2 once . 15 CASSQVLAGRSPLHF TGTGCCAGCAGCCAAGTTCTGGCAGGAAGATCACCCCTCCACTTT
TRBJ2-6 TRBV5-1 . . 19 CASSLAPGAPQTGANVLTF TGCGCCAGCAGCTTGGCACCGGGAGCCCCCCAAACTGGGGCCAACGTCCTGACTTTC
TRBJ2-3 TRBV11-2 . TRBD2 14 CASSSGGAGDTQYF TGTGCCAGCAGCTCCGGGGGGGCGGGAGATACGCAGTATTTT
TRBJ1-2 TRBV5-4 . . 15 CASSSGIVRLYGYTF TGTGCCAGCAGCTCCGGGATTGTACGTCTCTATGGCTACACCTTC
TRBJ2-3 TRBV7-3 . TRBD2 15 CASSLAGGTTDTQYF TGTGCCAGCAGCTTAGCGGGGGGGACCACAGATACGCAGTATTTT
TRBJ1-1 TRBV29-1 . . 13 CSAQEGSNTEAFF TGCAGCGCCCAGGAGGGGAGTAACACTGAAGCTTTCTTT
TRBJ1-2 TRBV7-2 few . 14 CASSLAVPNYGYTF TGTGCCAGCAGCCTGGCAGTCCCTAACTATGGCTACACCTTC
TRBJ2-1 TRBV7-3 . TRBD1 18 CASSSTLLLGQGRGEQFF TGTGCCAGCAGCTCCACCCTCCTTTTGGGACAGGGGAGGGGTGAGCAGTTCTTC
TRBJ2-3 TRBV30 . TRBD2 13 CAWERLAMDTQYF TGTGCCTGGGAACGACTAGCGATGGATACGCAGTATTTT
TRBJ1-5 TRBV29-1 . . 14 CSVEVGGTGQPQHF TGCAGCGTTGAAGTAGGAGGGACGGGTCAGCCCCAGCATTTT